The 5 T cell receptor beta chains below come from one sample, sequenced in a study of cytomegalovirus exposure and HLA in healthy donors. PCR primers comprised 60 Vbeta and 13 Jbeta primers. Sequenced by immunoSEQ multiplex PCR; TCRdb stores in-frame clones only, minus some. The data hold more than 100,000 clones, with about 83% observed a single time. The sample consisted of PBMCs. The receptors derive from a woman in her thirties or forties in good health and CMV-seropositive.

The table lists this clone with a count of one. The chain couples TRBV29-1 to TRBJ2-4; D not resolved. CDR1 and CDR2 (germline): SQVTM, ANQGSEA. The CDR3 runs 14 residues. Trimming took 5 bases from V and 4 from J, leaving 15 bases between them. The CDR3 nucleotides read TGCAGCGTTCGAAAGGAACAGCCAAAAAACATTCAGTACTTC. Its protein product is CSVRKEQPKNIQYF. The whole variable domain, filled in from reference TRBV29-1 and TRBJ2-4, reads SAVISQKPSRDICQRGTSLTIQCQVDSQVTMMFWYRQQPGQSLTLIATANQGSEATYESGFVIDKFPISRPNLTFSTLTVSNMSPEDSSIYLCSVRKEQPKNIQYFGAGTRLSVL.

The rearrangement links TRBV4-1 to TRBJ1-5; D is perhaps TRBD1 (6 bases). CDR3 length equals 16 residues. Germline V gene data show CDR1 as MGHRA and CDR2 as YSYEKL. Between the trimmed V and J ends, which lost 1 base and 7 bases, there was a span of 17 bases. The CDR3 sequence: CASSQAVKGRGQPQHF. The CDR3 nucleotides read TGCGCCAGCAGCCAAGCGGTAAAGGGAAGGGGGCAGCCCCAGCATTTT.

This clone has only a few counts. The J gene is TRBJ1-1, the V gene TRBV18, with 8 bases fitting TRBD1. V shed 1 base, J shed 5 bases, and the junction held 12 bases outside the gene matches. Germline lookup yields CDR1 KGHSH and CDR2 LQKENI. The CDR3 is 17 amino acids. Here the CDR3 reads CASSPLAPDRVGTEAFF. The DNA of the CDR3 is TGTGCCAGCTCACCACTAGCCCCGGACAGGGTAGGGACTGAAGCTTTCTTT.

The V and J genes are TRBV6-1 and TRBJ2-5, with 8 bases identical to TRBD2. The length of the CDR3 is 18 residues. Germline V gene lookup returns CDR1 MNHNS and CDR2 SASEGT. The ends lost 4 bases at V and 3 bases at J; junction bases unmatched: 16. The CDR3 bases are TGTGCCAGCAGTGCCACTAGCGGATATAAGGAAGGAAAAGAGACCCAGTACTTC. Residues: CASSATSGYKEGKETQYF.

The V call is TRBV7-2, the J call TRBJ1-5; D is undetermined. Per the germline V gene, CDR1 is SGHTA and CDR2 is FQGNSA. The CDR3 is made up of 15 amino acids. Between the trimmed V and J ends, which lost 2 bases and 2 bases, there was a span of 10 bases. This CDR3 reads CASSLSQARNQPQHF. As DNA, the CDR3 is TGTGCCAGCAGCTTAAGTCAGGCCCGCAATCAGCCCCAGCATTTT.